This T cell receptor (beta chain) originates from a study of monozygotic twins with inflammatory bowel disease. In regard to this clonotype: As yet, its antigen is unknown.

Study-wide results and caveats: IBD patients shared fewer clonotypes with others than healthy twins, especially with disease activity. Against healthy co-twins, IBD patients had lower TCRbeta diversity (measured by inverse Simpson). Repertoire similarity was not found to differ between concordant and discordant twins, possibly from limited power.

Per the germline V gene, CDR1 is SGHRS and CDR2 is YFSETQ. CDR3 length: 14 amino acids. TCRdb reworked the 5' RACE reads into one entry per CDR3 protein, no DNA. In total, the table holds around 150,000 distinct CDR3 sequences. Whole blood supplied total RNA, and T cells were not sorted. This TCR was sampled from a human donor with ulcerative colitis or Crohn's disease, or a healthy co-twin of an affected twin (not recorded which). The chain carries TRBV5-1 and TRBJ2-7. Specimen: blood. The CDR3 reads CASRIAVGPYEQYF.